The 7 T cell receptor beta chains in this list originate from one sample, sequenced in a study of monozygotic twins with inflammatory bowel disease. TCRdb reprocessed the 5' RACE reads; each CDR3 protein has one entry and no DNA is given. The sample table includes under 350,000 distinct CDR3 sequences. Sequencing was performed on blood. These receptors came from a human donor with ulcerative colitis or Crohn's disease, or a healthy co-twin of an affected twin (not recorded which).

V gene TRBV20-1 combines with J gene TRBJ2-3; TCRdb designates TRBD1, a call that cannot be tested without DNA. Germline loops: CDR1 DFQATT, CDR2 SNEGSKA (reference sequence). CDR3 length equals 12 residues. CDR3: CSAGPRTDTQYF.

J is TRBJ1-2 and V is TRBV5-5; TCRdb reports TRBD1, a call that lacks DNA to check it against. The CDR3 runs 16 residues. Looked up from germline, CDR1 is SGHKS and CDR2 is YYEKEE (reference sequence). Here the CDR3 reads CASSLYAGQTTYGYTF.

V and J are TRBV27 and TRBJ1-6; TCRdb lists TRBD1, though no DNA is available to test this call. CDR1 is MNHEY and CDR2 is SMNVEV in the germline V gene (reference sequence). The CDR3 runs 15 residues. The CDR3 sequence: CASSLRDRAGSPLHF.

The chain joins TRBV10-3 to TRBJ2-7. The length of the CDR3 is 12 residues. Germline V CDR1 and CDR2: ENHRY, SYGVKD. CDR3 protein: CAIMADRYEQYF.

This chain uses TRBV7-6 with TRBJ2-7; no DNA is available, so the TRBD2 call from TCRdb remains unchecked. Germline V lookup: CDR1 SGHVS, CDR2 FNYEAQ. CDR3 length: 14 amino acids. CDR3 amino acids: CASSHQEGMGEQYF.

This rearrangement joins TRBV7-8 to TRBJ2-1. The CDR3 has 14 residues. Germline CDR1 and CDR2: SGHVS and FQNEAQ. The CDR3 is CASSLGFRLNEQFF.

This sequence joins TRBV7-3 and TRBJ2-1; TCRdb returns TRBD1, unconfirmable since there is no DNA. The CDR3 contains 13 residues. Germline CDR1 and CDR2: SGHTA and FQGTGA. The CDR3 sequence is CASSLNLRGEQFF. The full variable domain, completed using reference TRBV7-3 and TRBJ2-1, is GAGVSQTPSNKVTEKGKYVELRCDPISGHTALYWYRQSLGQGPEFLIYFQGTGAADDSGLPNDRFFAVRPEGSVSTLKIQRTERGDSAVYLCASSLNLRGEQFFGPGTRLTVL.